The source of this T cell receptor (beta chain) is a study of blood T cell repertoires in COVID-19. Across the whole study: Researchers got acute and convalescent COVID-19 samples from the United States, Italy and Spain. Sources were T cells, B-cell-depleted T cells, or PBMCs; the material itself was cDNA or gDNA.

Germline assignment: CDR1 LNHNV and CDR2 YYDKDF (reference sequence). V was pared by 1 base and J by 7 bases, with 10 bases between. The CDR3 loop spans 14 amino acids. Original processing notes: Scientists estimated how many nucleated cells there were by amplifying reference gene primers. Data came from immunoSEQ multiplex PCR; TCRdb stores just in-frame clones and leaves some out. That table gives V, J and clone size, and the DNA gave D and trimming. The sample holds over 150,000 clones; around nine tenths are singletons and the top ten take about 0.96%. The V gene is TRBV15, the J gene TRBJ1-4; D gene unclear. The clonotype originates from a young woman who had recovered from COVID-19. Sequencing was performed on peripheral blood. In DNA, the CDR3 is TGTGCCACCAGCAGAGGAAAGTCGGGTGAAAAACTGTTTTTT. Translating gives CATSRGKSGEKLFF.